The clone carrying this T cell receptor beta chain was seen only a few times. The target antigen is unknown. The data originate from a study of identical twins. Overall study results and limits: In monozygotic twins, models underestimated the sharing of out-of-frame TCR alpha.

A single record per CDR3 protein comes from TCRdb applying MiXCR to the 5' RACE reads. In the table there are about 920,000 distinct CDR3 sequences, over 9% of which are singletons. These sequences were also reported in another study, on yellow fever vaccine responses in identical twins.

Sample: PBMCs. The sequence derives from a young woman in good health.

Here the CDR3 DNA reads TGTGCCACCAGTCAGGAGACCCAGTACTTC. It specifies CATSQETQYF. The chain combines TRBV24-1 with TRBJ2-5; no clear D gene. The CDR3 totals 10 residues. CDR1 and CDR2 (germline): KGHDR, SFDVKD. With 6 bases removed from V and 5 bases from J, the gap between germline ends came to 3 bases.